The clone carrying this TCR beta chain turned up a few times. Its specificity is not known. Germline CDR1 and CDR2: SNHLY and FYNNEI. The CDR3 covers 15 residues. V trimming: 7 bases; J trimming: 8 bases; junction bases outside the gene matches: 12. The sample comes from a study of T cell repertoires in cytomegalovirus infection. Study findings and constraints: In two of eight donors, the top clonotype was HLA-C-restricted CMV-specific. Cumulative frequency of public TCR beta families picked out carriers of CMV plus the relevant HLA.

TCRdb fed the reads into MiXCR, producing one record per CDR3 protein. The top ten hold roughly 32% of the sample, which has 150,000 to 200,000 distinct CDR3 sequences, roughly 27% seen once. The chain couples TRBV2 to TRBJ2-1; TRBD1 matches at 9 bases. The source of this sequence is a human donor in good health (CMV status not recorded). Some clones in this sample may be carry-over from other donors' samples. The sequenced sample was PBMCs. CDR3 nucleotides: TGTGCCAGCATGTTTGACAGGGGGATTGTAGATGAGCAGTTCTTC. Translation gives CASMFDRGIVDEQFF.